Below are 19 T cell receptor beta chains sequenced from a single sample in a study of CD8 T cells in ankylosing spondylitis. Study findings and constraints: A motif in TCR beta, a set of seven to nine highly homologous variants, appeared characteristic of ankylosing spondylitis blood.

Their cognate antigens are unknown. TCRdb redid the calling of the 5' RACE reads with MiXCR, one entry per CDR3 protein. The data contain about 800,000 distinct CDR3 sequences, 12% of them singletons. The sequenced material came from blood, either unsorted or a sorted T cell fraction (not recorded which). These receptors were taken from a male donor with ankylosing spondylitis.

The chain is built from TRBV6-1 and TRBJ2-3; the D is unclear. This CDR3 region has 15 residues. Trimming cost V 6 bases and J 3 bases, with 16 bases left between them. Germline CDR1 MNHNS, CDR2 SASEGT. CDR3 loop: CASSPKGLGTDTQYF. Here the CDR3 DNA reads TGTGCCAGCAGCCCTAAAGGTTTGGGTACAGATACGCAGTATTTT.

This clonotype occurred a few times. V usage is TRBV20-1 and J usage is TRBJ2-7, with D possibly being TRBD2 (7 bases). Germline V lookup: CDR1 DFQATT, CDR2 SNEGSKA (reference sequence). The CDR3 loop spans 14 amino acids. V was shortened by 7 bases and J by 2 bases, with 18 bases between the two germline ends. For the CDR3, the DNA is TGCAGTGGATCCATTGGGGGGGCACCCTACGAGCAGTACTTC. Its protein product is CSGSIGGAPYEQYF.

This clonotype was detected many times. V and J are TRBV12-3 or TRBV12-4 and TRBJ2-1; 9 nucleotides line up with TRBD2. J was trimmed by 4 bases and V by 10 bases; bases with no gene match: 5. This CDR3 has 13 amino acids. Here the CDR3 DNA reads TGTGCCACAGTGGCGGGGGGGTACAATGAGCAGTTCTTC. Protein product: CATVAGGYNEQFF.

This clonotype was observed many times. The chain recombines TRBV20-1 with TRBJ1-2, with D uncertain. The CDR3 has 11 amino acids. With 0 bases removed from V and 8 bases from J, the gap between germline ends came to 7 bases. Germline values: CDR1 DFQATT, CDR2 SNEGSKA (reference sequence). CDR3 nucleotides: TGCAGTGCTAGAGATATAGGCGGCTACACCTTC. Encoded protein: CSARDIGGYTF.

This clonotype showed up just a few times. The genes are TRBV20-1 and TRBJ2-1; 7 nucleotides align to TRBD2. The J segment lost 10 bases and the V segment lost 0 bases, leaving 15 bases of the junction unmatched. The germline gives CDR1 DFQATT, CDR2 SNEGSKA (reference sequence). The CDR3 consists of 16 residues. The CDR3 DNA is TGCAGTGCTAGAGATCGGACTAGAGGGGCTGTGGGGGAGCAGTTCTTC. Translating it yields CSARDRTRGAVGEQFF.

This rearrangement joins TRBV10-2 to TRBJ2-2; D gene uncertain. CDR3 length: 16 residues. Per germline, CDR1 WSHSY and CDR2 SAAADI. Trimming took off 1 base at V and 2 bases at J, with 11 bases between the two ends. Here the CDR3 reads CASSEWSYYNTGELFF. Written as DNA, the CDR3 is TGCGCCAGCAGTGAGTGGTCCTATTACAACACCGGGGAGCTGTTTTTT.

This clonotype was recorded a few times. CDR3 sequence reads: CATGTPGTGLLEQYF. In nucleotides, the CDR3 is TGTGCCACCGGGACCCCTGGGACAGGGCTTCTCGAGCAGTACTTC. The chain couples TRBV10-3 to TRBJ2-7; the match to TRBD1 covers 9 bases. This CDR3 comprises 15 residues. Germline loops: CDR1 ENHRY, CDR2 SYGVKD. V dropped 10 bases and J dropped 6; count of bases not matched to a gene: 16.

The rearrangement joins TRBV12-3 or TRBV12-4 to TRBJ2-2; D is possibly TRBD1 (6 bases). This CDR3 has 13 amino acids. V gave up 8 bases and J gave up 0 bases, with 7 bases separating them. The CDR3: CASGTPNTGELFF. CDR3 in DNA: TGTGCCAGCGGGACACCGAACACCGGGGAGCTGTTTTTT.

This clonotype was detected many times. The V gene is TRBV4-3, the J gene TRBJ2-2, with TRBD2 matching 11 bases. Germline V gene sequence: CDR1 LGHNA, CDR2 YSLEER. The CDR3 sequence is 17 residues long. J gave up 3 bases and V 3 bases, and 6 bases lay outside the gene matches. The CDR3 DNA reads as TGCGCCAGCAGCCATCTTAGCGGGAGGGAGGACACCGGGGAGCTGTTTTTT. This translates into CASSHLSGREDTGELFF.

This clonotype was observed a few times. This sequence joins TRBV5-1 and TRBJ1-3; D call uncertain. There are 15 residues in the CDR3. Germline CDR1 is SGHRS and CDR2 is YFSETQ. Trimming removed 4 bases from V and 1 base from J, with 12 bases in between. The CDR3 spells CASSLAEPSGNTIYF. The DNA for the CDR3 is TGCGCCAGCAGCCTGGCGGAGCCTTCTGGAAACACCATATATTTT.

This clonotype was counted many times. The rearrangement joins TRBV20-1 to TRBJ1-2; D call uncertain. CDR1 and CDR2 (germline): DFQATT, SNEGSKA (reference sequence). This CDR3 contains 13 residues. The ends were cut back, 6 bases at V and 4 bases at J, with 15 bases in the middle. The CDR3 coding sequence is TGCAGTGCGCGAGACAACGCACCCTATGGCTACACCTTC. Translating it yields CSARDNAPYGYTF.

At least ten counts were recorded for this clonotype. The rearrangement joins TRBV29-1 to TRBJ1-2; 9 bases agree with TRBD1. Germline CDR1 SQVTM, CDR2 ANQGSEA. This CDR3 has 18 residues. V was clipped by 6 bases and J by 0 bases; unmatched bases: 17. The CDR3, as DNA: TGCAGCGTCGGACTGAACCCGGGACAGGGCTTTACTAACTATGGCTACACCTTC. Translation: CSVGLNPGQGFTNYGYTF.

V usage is TRBV20-1 and J usage is TRBJ1-5, with D hard to call. CDR3 length: 14 amino acids. CDR1 and CDR2 from the germline V gene are DFQATT and SNEGSKA (reference sequence). With 2 bases removed from V and 2 bases from J, the gap between germline ends came to 10 bases. CDR3 amino acids: CSARSGGGNQPQHF. The DNA for the CDR3 is TGCAGTGCTAGATCCGGTGGCGGCAATCAGCCCCAGCATTTT.

The chain links TRBV25-1 to TRBJ2-2; TRBD1 agrees at 7 bases. Germline loops: CDR1 MGHDK, CDR2 SYGVNS. CDR3 length equals 14 residues. V lost 9 bases, J lost 4 bases, and 8 bases stayed unmatched. For the CDR3, the DNA is TGTGCCAGTCACACAGGGGTAGGCACCGGGGAGCTGTTTTTT. Translating gives CASHTGVGTGELFF.

Concerning this clonotype itself: Germline is not matched at one junction end, which may reflect a read error. V gene TRBV20-1 combines with J gene TRBJ2-1; 11 positions match TRBD2. CDR1 is DFQATT and CDR2 is SNEGSKA in the germline V gene (reference sequence). The CDR3 loop spans 16 amino acids. The CDR3 here is CCARVASGRSYNEQFF. The CDR3 region has the DNA TGCTGTGCTAGAGTGGCTAGCGGGAGGTCCTACAATGAGCAGTTCTTC.

This rearrangement joins TRBV5-1 to TRBJ2-1; D is unclear. The CDR3 is made up of 15 amino acids. Germline-derived CDR1 and CDR2 are SGHRS and YFSETQ. Trimming shortened V by 1 base and J by 1 base, and 9 bases separated the two germline ends. The CDR3: CASSLTEWSYNEQFF. As DNA, the CDR3 is TGCGCCAGCAGCTTGACAGAGTGGTCCTACAATGAGCAGTTCTTC.

This clonotype rates as medium-sized (0.01 to 0.1%). The chain is built from TRBV5-1 and TRBJ2-2; D may correspond to TRBD1 or TRBD2 (5 bases each). Germline assignment: CDR1 SGHRS and CDR2 YFSETQ. V was shortened by 1 base and J by 3 bases, with 13 bases between the two germline ends. The CDR3 is made up of 16 amino acids. The CDR3 sequence: CASSLYRGADTGELFF. The CDR3 DNA reads as TGCGCCAGCAGCTTGTATCGAGGGGCGGACACCGGGGAGCTGTTTTTT.

The chain couples TRBV7-9 to TRBJ1-1; D gene unclear. Germline V gene sequence: CDR1 SEHNR, CDR2 FQNEAQ (reference sequence). This CDR3 region has 15 residues. Trimming removed 5 bases from V and 4 bases from J, with 17 bases in between. CDR3: CASSPRRSGPTEAFF. For the CDR3, the DNA is TGTGCCAGCAGCCCTCGCCGGTCGGGTCCCACTGAAGCTTTCTTT. The full variable domain, rest sourced from reference TRBV7-9 and TRBJ1-1, is DTGVSQNPRHKITKRGQNVTFRCDPISEHNRLYWYRQTLGQGPEFLTYFQNEAQLEKSRLLSDRFSAERPKGSFSTLEIQRTEQGDSAMYLCASSPRRSGPTEAFFGQGTRLTVV.

The V call is TRBV20-1, the J call TRBJ2-3; D remains unclear. This CDR3 contains 13 residues. In germline, CDR1 is DFQATT, CDR2 SNEGSKA (reference sequence). V shed 1 base and J shed 2 bases, with 7 bases lying between them. The CDR3 region has the DNA TGCAGTGCTAGAGTGGGCATCACAGATACGCAGTATTTT. Translation: CSARVGITDTQYF.